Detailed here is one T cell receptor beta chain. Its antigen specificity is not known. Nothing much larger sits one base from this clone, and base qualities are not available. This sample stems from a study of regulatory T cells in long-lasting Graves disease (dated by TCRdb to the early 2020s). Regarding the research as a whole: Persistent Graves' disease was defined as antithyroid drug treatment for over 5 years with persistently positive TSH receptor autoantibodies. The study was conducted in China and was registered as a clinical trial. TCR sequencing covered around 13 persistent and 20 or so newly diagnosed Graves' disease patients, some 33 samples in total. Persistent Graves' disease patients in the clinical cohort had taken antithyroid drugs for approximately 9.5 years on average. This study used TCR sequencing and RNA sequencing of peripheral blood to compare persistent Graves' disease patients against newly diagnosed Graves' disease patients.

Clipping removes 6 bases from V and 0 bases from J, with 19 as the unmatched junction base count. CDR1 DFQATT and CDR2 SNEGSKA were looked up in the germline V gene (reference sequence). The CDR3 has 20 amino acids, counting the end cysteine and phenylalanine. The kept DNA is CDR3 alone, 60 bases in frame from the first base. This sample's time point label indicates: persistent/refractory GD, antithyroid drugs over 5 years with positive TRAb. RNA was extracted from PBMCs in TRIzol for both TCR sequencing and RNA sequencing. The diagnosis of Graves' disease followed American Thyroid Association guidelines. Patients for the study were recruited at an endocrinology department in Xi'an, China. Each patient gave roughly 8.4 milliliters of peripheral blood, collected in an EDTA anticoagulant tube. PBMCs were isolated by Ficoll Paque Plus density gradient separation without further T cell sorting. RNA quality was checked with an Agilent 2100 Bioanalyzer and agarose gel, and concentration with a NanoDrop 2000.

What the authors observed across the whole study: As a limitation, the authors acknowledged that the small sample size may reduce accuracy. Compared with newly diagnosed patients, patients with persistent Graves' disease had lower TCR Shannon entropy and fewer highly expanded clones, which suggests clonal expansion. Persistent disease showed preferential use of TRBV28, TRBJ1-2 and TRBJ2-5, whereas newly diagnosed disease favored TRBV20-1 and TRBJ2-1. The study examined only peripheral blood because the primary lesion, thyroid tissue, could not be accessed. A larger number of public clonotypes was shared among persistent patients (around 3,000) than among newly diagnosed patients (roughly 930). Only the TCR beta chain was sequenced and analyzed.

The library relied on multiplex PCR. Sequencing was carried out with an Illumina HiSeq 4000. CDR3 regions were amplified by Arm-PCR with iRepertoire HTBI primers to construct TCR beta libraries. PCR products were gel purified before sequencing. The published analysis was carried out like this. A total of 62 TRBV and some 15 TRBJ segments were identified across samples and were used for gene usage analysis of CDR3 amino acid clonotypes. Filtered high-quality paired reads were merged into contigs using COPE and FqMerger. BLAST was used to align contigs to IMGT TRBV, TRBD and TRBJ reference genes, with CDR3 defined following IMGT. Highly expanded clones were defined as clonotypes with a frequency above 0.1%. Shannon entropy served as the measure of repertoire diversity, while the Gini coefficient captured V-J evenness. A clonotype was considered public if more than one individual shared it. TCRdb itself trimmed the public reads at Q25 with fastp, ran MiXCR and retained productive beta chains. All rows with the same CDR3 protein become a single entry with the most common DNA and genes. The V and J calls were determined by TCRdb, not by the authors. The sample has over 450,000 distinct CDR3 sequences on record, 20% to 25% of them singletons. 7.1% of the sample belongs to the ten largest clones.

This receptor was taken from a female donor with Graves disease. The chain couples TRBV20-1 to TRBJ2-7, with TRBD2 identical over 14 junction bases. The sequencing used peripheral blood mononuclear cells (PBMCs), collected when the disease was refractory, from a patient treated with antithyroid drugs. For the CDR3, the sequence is CSAGGAQGLAGVRSSYEQYF. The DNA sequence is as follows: TGCAGTGCGGGAGGGGCCCAGGGACTAGCGGGAGTCCGGAGCTCCTACGAGCAGTACTTC.